This T cell receptor beta chain emerged from a study of cytomegalovirus exposure and HLA in healthy donors. Regarding the study as a whole: Sequence variants that were highly shared formed a cluster that was likely a sequencing artifact. An analysis that came later showed most CMV-associated TCR beta chains appearing HLA-restricted. Researchers counted around 150 TCR beta chains as cytomegalovirus-associated. V- and J-gene trimming in TCR beta was tied to a missense DCLRE1C variant by an analysis performed later.

As to this clone: Its antigen is not known.

Amplification used 60 Vbeta primers and 13 Jbeta primers. Sequencing was performed with immunoSEQ multiplex PCR; in TCRdb, only in-frame clones are kept and a portion is missing. There are roughly 100,000 clones in the sample; 70% to 80% occur only once, and 3.5% to 4% lies in the top ten. V was pared by 2 bases and J by 3 bases, with 8 bases between. The CDR3 loop spans 14 amino acids. CDR1 is MNHNS and CDR2 is SASEGT in the germline V gene. Input material: PBMCs. V gene TRBV6-1 combines with J gene TRBJ1-5; D may be TRBD1 (5 bases). The sequence was collected from a man aged 55 to 70 in good health and CMV-seronegative. The CDR3 region is CASSELTDNQPQHF. In nucleotides, the CDR3 is TGTGCCAGCAGTGAATTGACAGACAATCAGCCCCAGCATTTT.